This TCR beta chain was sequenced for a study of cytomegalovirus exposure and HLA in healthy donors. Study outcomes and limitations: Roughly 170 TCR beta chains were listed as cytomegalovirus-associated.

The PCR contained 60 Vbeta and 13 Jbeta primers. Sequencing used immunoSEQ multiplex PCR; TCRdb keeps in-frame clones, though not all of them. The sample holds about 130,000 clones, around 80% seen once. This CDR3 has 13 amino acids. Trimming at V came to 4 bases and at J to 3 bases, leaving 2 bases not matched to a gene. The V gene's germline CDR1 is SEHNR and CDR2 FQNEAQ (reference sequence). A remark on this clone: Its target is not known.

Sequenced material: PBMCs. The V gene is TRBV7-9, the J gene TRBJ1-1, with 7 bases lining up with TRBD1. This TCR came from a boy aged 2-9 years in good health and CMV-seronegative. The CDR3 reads CASSSTGHTEAFF. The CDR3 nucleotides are TGTGCCAGCAGCTCGACAGGGCACACTGAAGCTTTCTTT. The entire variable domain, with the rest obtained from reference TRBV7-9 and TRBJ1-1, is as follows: DTGVSQNPRHKITKRGQNVTFRCDPISEHNRLYWYRQTLGQGPEFLTYFQNEAQLEKSRLLSDRFSAERPKGSFSTLEIQRTEQGDSAMYLCASSSTGHTEAFFGQGTRLTVV.